One and the same sample provided the 3 T cell receptor beta chains below, sequenced in a study of blood T cell repertoires in COVID-19. Assay used: immunoSEQ multiplex PCR; TCRdb lists only in-frame clones, some missing. Of about 74,000 clones listed, around nine tenths are singletons. Sequenced: peripheral blood. The source of these receptors is a woman of 80 years or more with active or convalescent COVID-19.

This clone showed up just a few times. The J gene is TRBJ1-1, the V gene TRBV5-4, with D possibly being TRBD1 (6 bases). The CDR3 runs 14 residues. Trimming took off 5 bases at V and 1 base at J, with 12 bases between the two ends. Germline V gives CDR1 SGHNT, CDR2 YYREEE (reference sequence). The CDR3 sequence: CASSLMGANTEAFF. CDR3 sequence (DNA): TGTGCCAGCAGTCTCATGGGGGCGAACACTGAAGCTTTCTTT.

This clone was observed a single time. The rearrangement links TRBV27 to TRBJ2-5; TRBD1 matches 8 bases. J gave up 5 bases and V 3 bases, and 17 bases lay outside the gene matches. Germline values: CDR1 MNHEY, CDR2 SMNVEV (reference sequence). CDR3 length: 18 amino acids. The CDR3 loop reads CASSLSPPWTGFRETQYF. CDR3 coding DNA: TGTGCCAGCAGTTTGTCACCCCCATGGACAGGGTTTAGGGAGACCCAGTACTTC.

The chain has TRBV5-1 and TRBJ1-1; a possible D gene is TRBD1 (5 bases). The CDR3 totals 11 residues. Trimming took 6 bases from V and 7 from J, leaving 10 bases between them. Germline V gene lookup returns CDR1 SGHRS and CDR2 YFSETQ. CDR3 sequence: CASKGEVEAFF. The CDR3 DNA is TGCGCCAGCAAAGGGGAGGTTGAAGCTTTCTTT.